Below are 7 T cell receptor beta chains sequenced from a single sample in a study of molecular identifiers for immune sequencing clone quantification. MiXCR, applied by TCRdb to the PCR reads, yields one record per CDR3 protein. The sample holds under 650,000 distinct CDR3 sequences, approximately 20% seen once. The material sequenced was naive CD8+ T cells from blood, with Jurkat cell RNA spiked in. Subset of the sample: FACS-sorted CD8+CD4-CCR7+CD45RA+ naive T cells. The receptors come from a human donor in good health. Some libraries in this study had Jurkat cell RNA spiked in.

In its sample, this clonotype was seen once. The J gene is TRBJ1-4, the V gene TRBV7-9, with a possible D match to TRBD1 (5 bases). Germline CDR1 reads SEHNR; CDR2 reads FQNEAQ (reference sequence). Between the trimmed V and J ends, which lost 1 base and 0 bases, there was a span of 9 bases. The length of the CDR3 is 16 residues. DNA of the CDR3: TGTGCCAGCAGCTTAGTTCGGGGGACAACTAATGAAAAACTGTTTTTT. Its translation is CASSLVRGTTNEKLFF.

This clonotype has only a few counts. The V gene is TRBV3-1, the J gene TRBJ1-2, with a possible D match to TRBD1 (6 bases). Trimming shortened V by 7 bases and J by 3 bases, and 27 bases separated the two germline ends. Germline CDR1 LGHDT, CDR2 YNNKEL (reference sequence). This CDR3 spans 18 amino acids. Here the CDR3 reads CASTSQKVSGGADYGYTF. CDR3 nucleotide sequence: TGTGCCAGCACCAGCCAAAAGGTTTCCGGGGGCGCAGACTATGGCTACACCTTC.

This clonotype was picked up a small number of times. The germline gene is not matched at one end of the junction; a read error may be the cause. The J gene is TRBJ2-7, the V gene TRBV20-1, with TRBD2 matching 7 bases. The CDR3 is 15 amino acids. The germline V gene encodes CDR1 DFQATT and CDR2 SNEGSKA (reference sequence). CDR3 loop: CSARETGTTTYEQYF. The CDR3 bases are TGCAGTGCAAGAGAGACCGGGACTACGACCTACGAGCAGTACTTC.

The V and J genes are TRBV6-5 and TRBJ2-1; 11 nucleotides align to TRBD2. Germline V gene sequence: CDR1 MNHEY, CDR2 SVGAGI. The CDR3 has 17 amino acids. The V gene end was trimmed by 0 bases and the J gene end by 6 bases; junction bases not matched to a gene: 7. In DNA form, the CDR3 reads TGTGCCAGCAGTTACTCGATGGGGCTAGCGGGAGGCAATGAGCAGTTCTTC. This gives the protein CASSYSMGLAGGNEQFF.

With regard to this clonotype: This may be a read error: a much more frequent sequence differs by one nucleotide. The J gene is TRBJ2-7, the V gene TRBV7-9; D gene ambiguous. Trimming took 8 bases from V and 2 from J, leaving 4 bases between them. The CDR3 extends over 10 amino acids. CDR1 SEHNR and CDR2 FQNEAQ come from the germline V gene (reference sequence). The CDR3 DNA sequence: TGTGCCAGCGAAGCCTACGAGCAGTACTTC. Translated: CASEAYEQYF.

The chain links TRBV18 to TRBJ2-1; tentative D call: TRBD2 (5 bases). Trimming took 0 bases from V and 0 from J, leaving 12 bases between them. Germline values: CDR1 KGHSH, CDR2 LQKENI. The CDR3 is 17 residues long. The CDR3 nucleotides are TGTGCCAGCTCACCACCCGGGGAATTGAGCTCCTACAATGAGCAGTTCTTC. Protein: CASSPPGELSSYNEQFF.

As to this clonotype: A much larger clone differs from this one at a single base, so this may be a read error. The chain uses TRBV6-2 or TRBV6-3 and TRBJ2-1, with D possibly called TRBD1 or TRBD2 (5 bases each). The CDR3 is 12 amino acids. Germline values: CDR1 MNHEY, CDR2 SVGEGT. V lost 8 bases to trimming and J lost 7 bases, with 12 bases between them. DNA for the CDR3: TGTGCCAGCGGGGGTTTAGCAAATGAGCAGTTCTTC. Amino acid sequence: CASGGLANEQFF.